This TCR beta chain was captured in a study of neurological immune-mediated disorders. This clonotype showed up just a few times. From the 5' RACE reads, TCRdb called clonotypes with MiXCR, one entry per CDR3 protein. Here the sample spans 64,000 or so distinct CDR3 sequences, roughly 10% being singletons. V dropped 2 bases and J dropped 0 bases, with 11 bases sitting between them. Germline values: CDR1 MNHEY, CDR2 SMNVEV (reference sequence). This CDR3 is built from 16 residues. Time point given: longitudinal time-point 1 (baseline). The chain recombines TRBV27 with TRBJ1-5; D possibly corresponds to TRBD1 (5 bases). The sequence came from a man aged 25-45 years in good health. Sequences were obtained from PBMCs. The CDR3 nucleotides are TGTGCCAGCAGTTTAGGGGCAGGCCTTAGCAATCAGCCCCAGCATTTT. This translates into CASSLGAGLSNQPQHF.